This TCR beta chain emerged from a study of T cell responses to AZD1222 COVID-19 vaccine. Study results and caveats: Clonal diversity may have been underestimated in mostly white British donors. There were repertoire samples only from the period after the peak T cell response.

This clone appeared a few times. Its target is unknown. Germline V CDR1 and CDR2: MNHNS, SASEGT. The CDR3 loop spans 12 amino acids. The germline V and J ends were trimmed by 3 bases and 2 bases, with 4 bases remaining between them. The method was immunoSEQ multiplex PCR; TCRdb's version includes in-frame clones alone and lacks a portion of them. This table has approximately 74,000 clones, just over 85% appearing once. The rearrangement joins TRBV6-1 to TRBJ1-2; no reliable D call. This TCR derives from an adult in good health. This sample comprised peripheral blood, obtained on day 0 of AZD1222 vaccination. The CDR3 reads CASSDGNYGYTF. Here the CDR3 DNA reads TGTGCCAGCAGTGACGGGAACTATGGCTACACCTTC.